The clone carrying this TCR beta chain was seen only once. This sample was included in a study of T cell changes during pregnancy in multiple sclerosis. CDR3 length: 16 residues. CDR1 and CDR2 from the germline V gene are MGHDK and SYGVNS. V gave up 2 bases and J gave up 5 bases; unmatched junction bases: 4. Profiled with immunoSEQ multiplex PCR; TCRdb holds only in-frame clones, not every one. The sample carries 50,000 to 70,000 clones, 93% recorded once. V and J are TRBV25-1 and TRBJ2-2; 11 bases align to TRBD2. This sequence was found in a female donor with multiple sclerosis, enrolled in a pregnancy study. Here the sequenced sample was peripheral blood, taken after pregnancy. CDR3 in DNA: TGTGCCAGCAGTGAAGTAGCTAGCGGGAGGACCGGGGAGCTGTTTTTT. Its protein product is CASSEVASGRTGELFF. The whole variable domain, filled in from reference TRBV25-1 and TRBJ2-2, reads EADIYQTPRYLVIGTGKKITLECSQTMGHDKMYWYQQDPGMELHLIHYSYGVNSTEKGDLSSESTVSRIRTEHFPLTLESARPSHTSQYLCASSEVASGRTGELFFGEGSRLTVL.